This TCR beta chain was documented in a study of response to subunit inactivated influenza vaccine (dated by TCRdb to the late 2010s). The study in broad terms: Deep quantitative T cell receptor repertoire profiling was used in the study to track responses to a trivalent subunit inactivated influenza vaccine. The paper's findings and limits, for the study overall: The authors suggested that each seasonal influenza vaccination may recruit only a limited number of new T cells.

The trim is 2 bases for V and 6 bases for J, with a gap of 14 bases between the germline ends. The germline V gene specifies MDHEN as CDR1 and SYDVKM as CDR2. Reading from cysteine to phenylalanine, the CDR3 counts 14 amino acids. Left in the record is the CDR3 DNA by itself, 42 bases read in frame from the first base. This clonotype was seen more than once but under ten times. Its antigen is not yet known. Base qualities were left out, and no much larger clone turns up one base away. Libraries were made using RT-PCR. Sequencing took place on an Illumina HiSeq 2500. TCRdb redid the processing of the public reads, applying fastp at Q25 and MiXCR, and retained in-frame beta chains. Duplicate CDR3 protein sequences are folded into a single record with the most common DNA and genes. The sample includes hundreds of thousands of distinct CDR3 sequences, with about 15% observed a single time. The leading ten clones occupy 7.5% to 9% of the sample.

The specimen comprised PBMCs from blood, sampled 14 to 15 days before vaccination. The receptor's source is a man over 45 who received an inactivated influenza vaccine. Donor details come from another sample of the same person, matched by shared clones. Recombination joined TRBV28 with TRBJ2-7; no D segment can be confidently identified. The CDR3 sequence is CASSLQGSDFEQYF. The nucleotide sequence is given as TGTGCCAGCAGTTTACAAGGGTCGGATTTCGAGCAGTACTTC.